Listed here are 27 T cell receptor beta chains from one sample, sequenced in a study of shared clonotypes between healthy human individuals. The method was immunoSEQ multiplex PCR; TCRdb's version includes in-frame clones alone and lacks a portion of them. The sample yields some 680,000 clones, roughly 72% seen once. The sample was memory CD4+ T cells sorted from blood. Indicated subset: CD45RA-negative fraction. These receptors all come from a woman in her thirties in good health.

A remark on this clone: One junction end disagrees with the germline gene, perhaps due to a read error. The chain employs TRBV28 and TRBJ1-2; no firm D call. This CDR3 is built from 14 residues. From germline, CDR1 is MDHEN and CDR2 SYDVKM. In nucleotides, the CDR3 is TGTGCCAGCAGTTCCTCAGACCGAAACTATGACTACACCTTC. Translation: CASSSSDRNYDYTF.

This chain links TRBV28 with TRBJ1-1; 7 positions match TRBD1. This CDR3 contains 15 residues. Germline V gene data show CDR1 as MDHEN and CDR2 as SYDVKM. Trimming at V came to 6 bases and at J to 2 bases, leaving 9 bases not matched to a gene. CDR3 amino acids: CASRSGQGVNTEAFF. The CDR3 DNA sequence: TGTGCCAGCAGGAGTGGGCAGGGGGTTAACACTGAAGCTTTCTTT.

The chain recombines TRBV20-1 with TRBJ2-5; D is unclear. The J call may be wrong; the DNA end is better matched by TRBJ2-7. CDR1 DFQATT and CDR2 SNEGSKA come from the germline V gene (reference sequence). This CDR3 has 11 residues. The DNA for the CDR3 is TGCAGTGCTAGCCCTGATTACGAGCAGTACTTC. Translation gives CSASPDYEQYF.

The rearrangement joins TRBV5-1 to TRBJ2-7; D possibly uses TRBD1 or TRBD2 (5 bases each). The length of the CDR3 is 19 residues. Germline V gene sequence: CDR1 SGHRS, CDR2 YFSETQ. Trimming took off 2 bases at V and 2 bases at J, with 26 bases between the two ends. The CDR3 loop is CASSFSGMTGRIQPYEQYF. In DNA form, the CDR3 reads TGCGCCAGCAGCTTTTCTGGGATGACGGGACGGATTCAACCCTACGAGCAGTACTTC.

The chain combines TRBV7-9 with TRBJ2-1; D unresolved. Deletions cut 6 bases from V and 3 bases from J, with 12 bases between. The CDR3 sequence is 14 residues long. Germline CDR1 and CDR2: SEHNR and FQNEAQ (reference sequence). DNA of the CDR3: TGTGCCAGCAGTTCCCTAACCGACTACAATGAGCAGTTCTTC. It yields the protein CASSSLTDYNEQFF.

This clone has only a few counts. The J gene is TRBJ2-1, the V gene TRBV5-1; 14 bases fit TRBD2. Germline V lookup: CDR1 SGHRS, CDR2 YFSETQ. This CDR3 comprises 14 residues. The V and J ends lost 5 bases and 8 bases, in that order; junction bases with no gene match: 3. CDR3 nucleotides: TGCGCCAGCAGGGGGACTAGCGGGAGAGATGAGCAGTTCTTC. It translates to CASRGTSGRDEQFF.

The V and J genes are TRBV15 and TRBJ2-5; the D gene is possibly TRBD1 (6 bases). The CDR3 totals 14 residues. Trimming took 6 bases from V and 4 from J, leaving 15 bases between them. CDR1 is LNHNV, CDR2 YYDKDF, per germline (reference sequence). The CDR3 region is CATSQGSLGETQYF. CDR3 in DNA: TGTGCCACCAGTCAGGGGAGTTTGGGAGAGACCCAGTACTTC. The full variable domain, rest sourced from reference TRBV15 and TRBJ2-5, is DAMVIQNPRYQVTQFGKPVTLSCSQTLNHNVMYWYQQKSSQAPKLLFHYYDKDFNNEADTPDNFQSRRPNTSFCFLDIRSPGLGDTAMYLCATSQGSLGETQYFGPGTRLLVL.

The CDR3 DNA follows: TGCAGCGTTGAAGCAACAGAGAACACTGAAGCTTTCTTT. Its protein is CSVEATENTEAFF. The chain links TRBV29-1 to TRBJ1-1; D not resolved. The CDR3 is 13 residues long. Per the germline V gene, CDR1 is SQVTM and CDR2 is ANQGSEA. The V gene lost 1 base and the J gene lost 1 base, with 7 bases spanning the gap.

The V gene is TRBV6-5, the J gene TRBJ1-1; D gene uncertain. CDR3 length: 14 amino acids. Looked up from germline, CDR1 is MNHEY and CDR2 is SVGAGI. V was clipped by 8 bases and J by 2 bases, with 15 bases between them. The CDR3 bases are TGTGCCAGCCTAAAAGAACAAGGAAACACTGAAGCTTTCTTT. Its protein product is CASLKEQGNTEAFF.

The chain employs TRBV19 and TRBJ1-1; D is unclear. The CDR3 consists of 15 residues. V was trimmed by 1 base and J by 1 base, leaving 10 bases between them. From germline, CDR1 is LNHDA and CDR2 SQIVND (reference sequence). CDR3 protein: CASSIAHGGNTEAFF. The CDR3 DNA reads as TGTGCCAGTAGTATAGCACACGGTGGGAACACTGAAGCTTTCTTT. Filled out from reference TRBV19 and TRBJ1-1, the complete variable domain reads DGGITQSPKYLFRKEGQNVTLSCEQNLNHDAMYWYRQDPGQGLRLIYYSQIVNDFQKGDIAEGYSVSREKKESFPLTVTSAQKNPTAFYLCASSIAHGGNTEAFFGQGTRLTVV.

The rearrangement links TRBV4-1 to TRBJ2-7; 13 nucleotides agree with TRBD2. The ends lost 5 bases at V and 6 bases at J; junction bases unmatched: 7. The CDR3 runs to 15 residues. Germline V gene data show CDR1 as MGHRA and CDR2 as YSYEKL. CDR3: CASSEGLAGVSEQYF. The CDR3 DNA follows: TGCGCCAGCAGCGAAGGACTAGCGGGAGTAAGCGAGCAGTACTTC.

The CDR3 nucleotides read TGTGCCAGCATCCCGGACAGCTCCTACGAGCAGTACTTC. It translates to CASIPDSSYEQYF. V is TRBV7-9 and J is TRBJ2-7, with TRBD1 as a possible D gene (6 bases). Between the trimmed V and J ends, which lost 7 bases and 0 bases, there was a span of 10 bases. Germline CDR1 SEHNR, CDR2 FQNEAQ (reference sequence). This CDR3 has 13 amino acids.

This chain's CDR3 is CATSRSKAGGPYEQYF. CDR3 sequence (DNA): TGTGCCACCAGCAGATCAAAGGCGGGAGGGCCTTACGAGCAGTACTTC. The chain uses TRBV15 and TRBJ2-5; TRBD2 matches 9 bases. The DNA matches TRBJ2-7 better at its end, which makes the J call doubtful. CDR1 LNHNV and CDR2 YYDKDF come from the germline V gene (reference sequence). The CDR3 has 16 residues.

The sample holds a few counts of this clone. The rearrangement uses TRBV7-3 and TRBJ2-1, with 14 bases lining up with TRBD2. There are 18 residues in the CDR3. Germline V lookup: CDR1 SGHTA, CDR2 FQGTGA. Germline trimming cut 4 bases from V and 3 bases from J; bases unmatched to any gene: 8. The DNA for the CDR3 is TGTGCCAGCAGCTCCGGGACTAGCGGGAGTTGGGGCTACAATGAGCAGTTCTTC. Its translation: CASSSGTSGSWGYNEQFF.

This chain uses TRBV7-9 with TRBJ2-1, with D possibly called TRBD1 or TRBD2 (5 bases each). The V gene's germline CDR1 is SEHNR and CDR2 FQNEAQ (reference sequence). The CDR3 is 12 amino acids. Deletions cut 8 bases from V and 3 bases from J, with 8 bases between. CDR3 sequence reads: CASPGGYNEQFF. The CDR3 nucleotides are TGTGCCAGCCCTGGGGGCTACAATGAGCAGTTCTTC.

V is TRBV7-9 and J is TRBJ2-7; TRBD2 matches at 9 bases. This CDR3 comprises 15 residues. From germline, CDR1 is SEHNR and CDR2 FQNEAQ (reference sequence). With V trimmed by 3 bases and J by 2 bases, 5 bases remained unmatched. The CDR3 loop reads CASSFLAGLTYEQYF. The CDR3 DNA reads TGTGCCAGCAGCTTTCTAGCGGGGCTAACCTACGAGCAGTACTTC.

This clone was seen more than once but under ten times. CDR3 residues: CASSPRIAGLSYEQYF. CDR3 DNA: TGTGCCAGTAGTCCCCGCATAGCGGGCCTCTCCTACGAGCAGTACTTC. The J gene is TRBJ2-7, the V gene TRBV19; TRBD2 matches 7 bases. Germline V gives CDR1 LNHDA, CDR2 SQIVND (reference sequence). V lost 5 bases and J lost 0; bases outside the gene matches: 10. The CDR3 is 16 amino acids.

The chain is built from TRBV7-2 and TRBJ1-3; the D is unclear. V was trimmed by 4 bases and J by 1 base, leaving 11 bases between them. From germline, CDR1 is SGHTA and CDR2 FQGNSA. The CDR3 has 15 residues. The CDR3 DNA reads TGTGCCAGCAGCTCATTAGGGTGGTCTGGAAACACCATATATTTT. Translating it yields CASSSLGWSGNTIYF.

This clone was seen at least ten times. The V call is TRBV2, the J call TRBJ2-3, with 7 bases identical to TRBD2. The germline CDR1 and CDR2 sequences are SNHLY and FYNNEI. This CDR3 comprises 15 residues. The CDR3 DNA reads as TGTGCAACAACGACGGGAGGTCCCCTCACAGATACGCAGTATTTT. Amino acid sequence: CATTTGGPLTDTQYF.

This chain's CDR3 is CASSLGDSEGNTIYF. The CDR3 DNA sequence: TGCGCCAGCAGCTTGGGGGATTCGGAAGGAAACACCATATATTTT. The chain joins TRBV5-1 to TRBJ1-3; D unclear. CDR3 length equals 15 residues. The germline V and J ends were trimmed by 0 bases and 4 bases, with 11 bases remaining between them. Germline values: CDR1 SGHRS, CDR2 YFSETQ.

Comments on this clone: A much larger clone sits a single nucleotide away, making a read error possible. The V gene is TRBV7-7, the J gene TRBJ2-3; 10 bases fit TRBD2. Unmatched junction bases numbered 0, after V lost 1 base and J lost 5 bases. The CDR3 loop spans 14 amino acids. Germline CDR1 and CDR2: SSHAT and FNYEAQ (reference sequence). The CDR3 nucleotides are TGTGCCAGCAGCTTAGGACTAGCGGGAGATACGCAGTATTTT. Protein product: CASSLGLAGDTQYF.

This clone was seen more than once but under ten times. CDR3 protein: CASKVREGYNEQFF. CDR3 coding DNA: TGTGCCAGCAAGGTCCGGGAGGGATACAATGAGCAGTTCTTC. The chain is built from TRBV2 and TRBJ2-1, with TRBD2 matching 8 bases. The CDR3 spans 14 residues. From germline, CDR1 is SNHLY and CDR2 FYNNEI. V dropped 7 bases and J dropped 4; count of bases not matched to a gene: 6.

V and J are TRBV11-2 and TRBJ2-1; 16 nucleotides match TRBD2. There are 15 residues in the CDR3. CDR1 and CDR2 (germline): SGHAT, FQNNGV. Losses at the gene ends were 3 bases for V and 9 bases for J; bases not matched to a gene: 2. The CDR3 nucleotides are TGTGCCAGCAGCTTGGGACTAGCGGGAGGGCCTGAGCAGTTCTTC. Protein: CASSLGLAGGPEQFF.

This rearrangement joins TRBV28 to TRBJ1-4; 7 nucleotides align to TRBD1. The germline V gene encodes CDR1 MDHEN and CDR2 SYDVKM. Unmatched junction bases numbered 8, after V lost 5 bases and J lost 2 bases. The CDR3 has 16 amino acids. In nucleotides, the CDR3 is TGTGCCAGCAGTAAATGGACAGGCGGGACTAATGAAAAACTGTTTTTT. Its protein is CASSKWTGGTNEKLFF.

The rearrangement links TRBV30 to TRBJ1-1; a weak D match, TRBD1 (5 bases). The CDR3 contains 13 residues. V was cut by 4 bases and J by 8 bases, with 17 bases left in between. CDR1 and CDR2 (germline): GTSNPN, SVGIG (reference sequence). The CDR3 loop is CAWTTPGGGEAFF. CDR3 coding DNA: TGTGCCTGGACTACTCCCGGCGGGGGGGAAGCTTTCTTT. The full variable domain, in which reference TRBV30 and TRBJ1-1 provide the parts outside the CDR3, is SQTIHQWPATLVQPVGSPLSLECTVEGTSNPNLYWYRQAAGRGLQLLFYSVGIGQISSEVPQNLSASRPQDRQFILSSKKLLLSDSGFYLCAWTTPGGGEAFFGQGTRLTVV.

The chain recombines TRBV27 with TRBJ2-5; D uncertain. Germline lookup yields CDR1 MNHEY and CDR2 SMNVEV (reference sequence). CDR3 length: 14 amino acids. Trimming pared 5 bases from V and 2 bases from J, leaving 12 bases between. The DNA for the CDR3 is TGTGCCAGCAGTCCGTCGCGCTCACAAGAGACCCAGTACTTC. Translated, it gives CASSPSRSQETQYF.

The V gene is TRBV19, the J gene TRBJ1-5; no clear D gene. The CDR3 has 15 amino acids. Looked up from germline, CDR1 is LNHDA and CDR2 is SQIVND (reference sequence). The V end was cut by 1 base, the J end by 2 bases, with 9 bases between. The CDR3 reads CASSIALPRNQPQHF. The CDR3 DNA sequence: TGTGCCAGTAGTATAGCGCTGCCCCGCAATCAGCCCCAGCATTTT.